This T cell receptor beta chain derives from a study of CD8 T cells in ankylosing spondylitis. Study-level results: Seemingly distinctive of ankylosing spondylitis blood was a TCR beta motif formed by eight highly homologous variants. Past research had described some motif variants in reactive arthritis synovial fluid and blood.

The CDR3 contains 16 residues. The V end lost 1 base, the J end lost 3 bases, and 12 bases lay between the germline ends. Looked up from germline, CDR1 is MNHNS and CDR2 is SASEGT. TCRdb re-called the 5' RACE reads with MiXCR, one entry per CDR3 protein. The table has roughly 700,000 distinct CDR3 sequences, under 20% seen once. Comments on this clonotype: The antigen is undetermined.

The sample comprised blood, either unsorted or a sorted T cell fraction (not recorded which). This sequence originates from a male donor with ankylosing spondylitis. The chain has TRBV6-1 and TRBJ2-2; D possibly uses TRBD1 or TRBD2 (5 bases each). The CDR3 region is CASSEGDGGDTGELFF. Written as DNA, the CDR3 is TGTGCCAGCAGTGAAGGGGACGGAGGTGACACCGGGGAGCTGTTTTTT.